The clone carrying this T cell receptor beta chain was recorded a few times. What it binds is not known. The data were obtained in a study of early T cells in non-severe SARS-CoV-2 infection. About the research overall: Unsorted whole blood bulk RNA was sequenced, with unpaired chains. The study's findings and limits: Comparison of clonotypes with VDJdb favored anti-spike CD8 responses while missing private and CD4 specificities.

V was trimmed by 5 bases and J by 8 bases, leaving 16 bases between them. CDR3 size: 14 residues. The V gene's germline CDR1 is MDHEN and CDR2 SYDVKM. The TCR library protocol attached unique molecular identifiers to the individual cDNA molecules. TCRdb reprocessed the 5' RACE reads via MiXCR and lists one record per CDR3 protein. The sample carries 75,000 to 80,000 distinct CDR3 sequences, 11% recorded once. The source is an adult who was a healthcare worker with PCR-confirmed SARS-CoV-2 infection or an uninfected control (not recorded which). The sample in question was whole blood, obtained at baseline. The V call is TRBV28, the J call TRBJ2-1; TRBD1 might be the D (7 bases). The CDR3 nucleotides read TGTGCCAGCAGTCGCTACAGGGGCGGGGATGAGCAGTTCTTC. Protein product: CASSRYRGGDEQFF.